The next 10 T cell receptor beta chains were all read from a single sample in a study of cytomegalovirus exposure and HLA in healthy donors. The PCR had 60 Vbeta and 13 Jbeta primers. Clones were read by immunoSEQ multiplex PCR, and TCRdb kept only the in-frame ones, dropping some. The sample lists over 100,000 clones, approximately 61% occurring once. Sequenced: PBMCs. The receptors originated from a woman in her forties in good health and CMV-seronegative.

This clone was seen a handful of times. This chain links TRBV29-1 with TRBJ2-2, with D possibly being TRBD2 (6 bases). V lost 3 bases to trimming and J lost 0 bases, with 8 bases between them. Germline assignment: CDR1 SQVTM and CDR2 ANQGSEA. The CDR3 loop spans 14 amino acids. CDR3 in DNA: TGCAGCGTTGAGCGGGGAACGAACACCGGGGAGCTGTTTTTT. It yields the protein CSVERGTNTGELFF.

V usage is TRBV9 and J usage is TRBJ2-2, with D tentatively TRBD2 (5 bases). This CDR3 comprises 16 residues. The germline V gene encodes CDR1 SGDLS and CDR2 YYNGEE. V shed 3 bases and J shed 0 bases, with 12 bases lying between them. The chain's CDR3 is CASSALDFANTGELFF. Here the CDR3 DNA reads TGTGCCAGCAGCGCCTTGGACTTCGCGAACACCGGGGAGCTGTTTTTT.

DNA for the CDR3: TGTGCCAGCAGCTCCAGTGGTAACACTGAAGCTTTCTTT. Translation gives CASSSSGNTEAFF. The rearrangement links TRBV7-2 to TRBJ1-1; D call uncertain. Trimming removed 4 bases from V and 2 bases from J, with 8 bases in between. CDR1 and CDR2 from the germline V gene are SGHTA and FQGNSA. This CDR3 spans 13 amino acids.

This clone was counted a single time. CDR3 residues: CASSLLVAGGLHNEQFF. CDR3 nucleotides: TGTGCCAGCAGCCTCCTGGTAGCGGGGGGACTCCACAATGAGCAGTTCTTC. The rearrangement joins TRBV5-6 to TRBJ2-1; 10 bases match TRBD2. V dropped 4 bases and J dropped 5; count of bases not matched to a gene: 12. The CDR3 spans 17 residues. The germline CDR1 and CDR2 sequences are SGHDT and YYEEEE.

The chain carries TRBV18 and TRBJ1-2; D not resolved. The CDR3 length is 14 residues. The germline V gene encodes CDR1 KGHSH and CDR2 LQKENI. V lost 1 base, J lost 4 bases, and 10 bases lay in between. The CDR3 sequence: CASSPQQSGYGYTF. The CDR3 DNA follows: TGTGCCAGCTCACCACAACAGAGCGGCTATGGCTACACCTTC.

This chain uses TRBV7-6 with TRBJ1-2; maybe TRBD1 (6 bases). The CDR3 runs 13 residues. Trimming pared 4 bases from V and 6 bases from J, leaving 12 bases between. Germline CDR1 reads SGHVS; CDR2 reads FNYEAQ. CDR3 DNA: TGTGCCAGCAGCTCCTGGGGGCAGCATGGCTACACCTTC. Translated: CASSSWGQHGYTF.

This clone has a single count. The rearrangement joins TRBV27 to TRBJ2-7; 9 nucleotides match TRBD2. With 2 bases clipped from V and 4 bases from J, the junction kept 3 bases outside the gene matches. CDR1 is MNHEY and CDR2 is SMNVEV in the germline V gene (reference sequence). This CDR3 region has 14 residues. Here the CDR3 reads CASSLRGLAYEQYF. The CDR3 bases are TGTGCCAGCAGTTTACGTGGACTAGCGTACGAGCAGTACTTC.

This rearrangement joins TRBV27 to TRBJ1-1; TRBD1 matches 8 bases. The CDR3 runs to 13 residues. Germline V gene data show CDR1 as MNHEY and CDR2 as SMNVEV (reference sequence). The ends lost 5 bases at V and 7 bases at J; junction bases unmatched: 6. CDR3 loop: CASSVYRGDEAFF. In nucleotides, the CDR3 is TGTGCCAGCAGTGTCTACAGGGGGGATGAAGCTTTCTTT.

The V call is TRBV7-3, the J call TRBJ2-3, with a tentative D call TRBD1 (5 bases). CDR3 length: 16 amino acids. The V end lost 1 base, the J end lost 0 bases, and 11 bases lay between the germline ends. Germline-derived CDR1 and CDR2 are SGHTA and FQGTGA. CDR3 DNA: TGTGCCAGCAGCTTAAGCAGGGTTTCTAGCACAGATACGCAGTATTTT. Translating gives CASSLSRVSSTDTQYF.

The rearrangement links TRBV4-1 to TRBJ1-3; perhaps TRBD1 as D (5 bases). Germline V gene sequence: CDR1 MGHRA, CDR2 YSYEKL. Trimming took 0 bases from V and 6 from J, leaving 15 bases between them. The CDR3 consists of 16 residues. This chain's CDR3 is CASSQDQGTGVNTIYF. In nucleotides, the CDR3 is TGCGCCAGCAGCCAAGATCAAGGTACAGGCGTAAACACCATATATTTT.